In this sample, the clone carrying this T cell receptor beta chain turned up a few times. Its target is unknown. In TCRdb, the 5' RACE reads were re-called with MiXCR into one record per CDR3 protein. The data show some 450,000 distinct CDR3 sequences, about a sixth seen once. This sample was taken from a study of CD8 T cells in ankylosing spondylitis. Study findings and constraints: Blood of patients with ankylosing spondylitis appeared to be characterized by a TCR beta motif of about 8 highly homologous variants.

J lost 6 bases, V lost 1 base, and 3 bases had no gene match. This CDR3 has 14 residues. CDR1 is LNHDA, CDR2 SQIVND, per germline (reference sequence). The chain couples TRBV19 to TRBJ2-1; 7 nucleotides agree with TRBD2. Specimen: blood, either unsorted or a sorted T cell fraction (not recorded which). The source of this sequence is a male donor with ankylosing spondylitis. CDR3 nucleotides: TGTGCCAGTAGTATAGCCCGGACTAGCAATGAGCAGTTCTTC. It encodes CASSIARTSNEQFF.